Sequencing of this T cell receptor (beta chain) was carried out in a study of OX40 agonist ivuxolimab in advanced cancers. Study-wide background: Recorded diagnoses for dose-escalation patients were hepatocellular carcinoma, melanoma, renal cell or head and neck cancer. Whole-study results and caveats: At 0.1 to 3.0 mg/kg, CD4+ and CD8+ blood T cells expanded clonally by week 6. Expanded clones tended on average to be more numerous among CD8+ T cells than CD4+.

Here immunoSEQ multiplex PCR was the method, and the copy in TCRdb shows in-frame clones only, minus some. Of about 83,000 clones in the sample, roughly nine tenths were seen once. The CDR3 is 14 residues long. Trimming stripped 3 bases from V and 3 bases from J, with 12 bases between. Germline V lookup: CDR1 MNHNS, CDR2 SASEGT. Collection of blood occurred at baseline, at cycle 4 day 1, and at cycle 7 day 1. This clone came up once. Its antigen remains unidentified. The V and J genes are TRBV6-1 and TRBJ2-7; D remains unclear. The receptor was derived from an adult with an advanced solid tumor such as melanoma, head and neck, liver or kidney cancer. Source: CD4+ or CD8+ T cells sorted from blood, taken in a trial of the OX40 agonist ivuxolimab. The CDR3 bases are TGTGCCAGCAGTGACCGGCTCATCCACTACGAGCAGTACGTC. Residues: CASSDRLIHYEQYV.